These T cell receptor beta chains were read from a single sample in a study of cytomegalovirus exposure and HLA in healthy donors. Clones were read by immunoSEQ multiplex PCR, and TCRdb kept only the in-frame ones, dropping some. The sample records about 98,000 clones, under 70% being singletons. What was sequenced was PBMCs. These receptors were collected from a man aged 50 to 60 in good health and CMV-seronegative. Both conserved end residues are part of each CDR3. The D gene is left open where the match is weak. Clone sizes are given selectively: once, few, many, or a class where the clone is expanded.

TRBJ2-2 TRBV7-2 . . TGTGCCAGCAGCTTCCGGGACTTCCTTTCCGGGGAGCTGTTTTTT CASSFRDFLSGELFF
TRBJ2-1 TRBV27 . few TGTGCCAGCAGTTTAATGATAGCGCCCTACGAGCAGTTCTTC CASSLMIAPYEQFF
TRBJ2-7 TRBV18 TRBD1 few TGTGCCAGCTCACCACAGTTTCGGGACAGGTACTCCTACGAGCAGTACTTC CASSPQFRDRYSYEQYF
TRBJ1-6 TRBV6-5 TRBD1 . TGTGCCAGCAGTTACTCTATGGACAGGGGGCGTTCACCCCTCCACTTT CASSYSMDRGRSPLHF
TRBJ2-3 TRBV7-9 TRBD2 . TGTGCCAGCAGCTTTAGCGGGTTCGGGGGAGATACGCAGTATTTT CASSFSGFGGDTQYF
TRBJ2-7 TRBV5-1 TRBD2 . TGCGCCAGCAGCTTAGAGCGGGGCATCTACGAGCAGTACTTC CASSLERGIYEQYF
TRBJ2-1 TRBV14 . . TGTGCCAGCAGCCAAGGGGGCGGAAATGAGCAGTTCTTC CASSQGGGNEQFF
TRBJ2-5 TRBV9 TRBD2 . TGTGCCAGCACCGTCAGTGCGGGGGGGCGAGAGACCCAGTACTTC CASTVSAGGRETQYF
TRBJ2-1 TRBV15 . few TGTGCCACCAGTAGAGAATACGGGGTGTACAATGAGCAGTTCTTC CATSREYGVYNEQFF
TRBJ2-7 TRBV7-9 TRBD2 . TGTGCCAGCAGCTTAGAAGGCGGGAGGACTGGTCACGAGCAGTACTTC CASSLEGGRTGHEQYF
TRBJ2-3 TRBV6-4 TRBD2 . TGTGCCAGCAGTGACGGACTAGCGGAACGAGATACGCAGTATTTT CASSDGLAERDTQYF
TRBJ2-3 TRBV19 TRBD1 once TGTGCCACCACGACAGGGGTTAGCACAGATACGCAGTATTTT CATTTGVSTDTQYF
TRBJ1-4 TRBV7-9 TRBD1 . TGTGCCAGCAGCTCGGGGGACAGAACTAATGAAAAACTGTTTTTT CASSSGDRTNEKLFF
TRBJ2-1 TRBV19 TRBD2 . TGTGCCAGTAGTGCTTGGCTAGCGGGGTTTGAGCAGTTCTTC CASSAWLAGFEQFF
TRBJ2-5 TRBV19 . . TGTGCCAGTTCAGGCCTTGAAGAGACCCAGTACTTC CASSGLEETQYF
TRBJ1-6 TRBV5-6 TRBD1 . TGTGCCAGCAGCCTGGAGGACAGGGGAGAATCACCCCTCCACTTT CASSLEDRGESPLHF
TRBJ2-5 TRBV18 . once TGTGCCAGCTCACCTACTCGAGAGACCCAGTACTTC CASSPTRETQYF
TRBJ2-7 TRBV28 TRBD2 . TGTGCCAGCAGTTTCCTCGGGGGGAGCAACTACGAGCAGTACTTC CASSFLGGSNYEQYF
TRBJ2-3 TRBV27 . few TGTGCCAGCAGCTTAGACGCGGGGGCCCACACAGATACGCAGTATTTT CASSLDAGAHTDTQYF
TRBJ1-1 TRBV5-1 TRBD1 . TGCGCCAGCAGCGCTACAGGGGGGATGATAAACACTGAAGCTTTCTTT CASSATGGMINTEAFF
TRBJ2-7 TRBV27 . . TGTGCCAGCAGTTTGGAGGGATCGGTCGAGCAGTACTTC CASSLEGSVEQYF
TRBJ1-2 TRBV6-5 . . TGTGCCAGCAGTCGACCGAACAGGGACGGCTACACCTTC CASSRPNRDGYTF
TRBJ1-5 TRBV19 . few TGTGCCAGTTCGGGGGGACTCCGTCAGCCCCAGCATTTT CASSGGLRQPQHF
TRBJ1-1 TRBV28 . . TGTGCCAGCAGTCCACAGGTCTACACTGAAGCTTTCTTT CASSPQVYTEAFF
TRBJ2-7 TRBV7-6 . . TGTGCCAGCCGAGCAGCGCCGCGGACCTACGAGCAGTACTTC CASRAAPRTYEQYF
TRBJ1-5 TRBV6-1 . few TGTGCCAGCATTGCGGACAGAGATCAGCCCCAGCATTTT CASIADRDQPQHF
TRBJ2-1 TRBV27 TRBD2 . TGTGCCAGCAGCTCGGGACTAGCGGGAGGTGGTAGCTACAATGAGCAGTTCTTC CASSSGLAGGGSYNEQFF
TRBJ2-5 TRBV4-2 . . TGTGCCAGTCGACCTATGGAGTGGTACCAAGAGATCCAGTACTTC CASRPMEWYQEIQYF